The 17 T cell receptor beta chains reported below all come from one sample, sequenced in a study of T cell responses to AZD1222 COVID-19 vaccine. Only in-frame clones appear in the TCRdb table, and some are missing; sequencing was by immunoSEQ multiplex PCR. The data hold 20,000 to 25,000 clones, with about 85% observed a single time. The material was peripheral blood, obtained 28 days after the second AZD1222 dose. Receptors were obtained from an adult who received the AZD1222 COVID-19 vaccine.

This clone was counted once. The J gene is TRBJ1-2, the V gene TRBV5-1; D possibly corresponds to TRBD1 (5 bases). V lost 4 bases to trimming and J lost 5 bases, with 24 bases between them. The CDR3 has 17 amino acids. Germline V gene lookup returns CDR1 SGHRS and CDR2 YFSETQ. CDR3 residues: CASSGTTRTYTGYGYTF. The CDR3 DNA reads as TGCGCCAGCAGCGGGACGACCCGGACCTACACGGGGTATGGCTACACCTTC.

The chain employs TRBV28 and TRBJ1-1; 10 positions match TRBD1. The CDR3 runs to 13 residues. The trim removed 6 bases at V and 11 bases at J, leaving 9 bases unmatched. Germline V gives CDR1 MDHEN, CDR2 SYDVKM. The DNA for the CDR3 is TGTGCCAGCAGGGGACCGGGACAGGGGTCGGCTTTCTTT. It codes for CASRGPGQGSAFF.

The V and J genes are TRBV7-9 and TRBJ1-6; D uncertain. The CDR3 contains 14 residues. The V end lost 7 bases, the J end lost 4 bases, and 11 bases lay between the germline ends. In germline, CDR1 is SEHNR, CDR2 FQNEAQ (reference sequence). The CDR3 DNA sequence: TGTGCCAGCACCCCTGGGAATTATAATTCACCCCTCCACTTT. This sequence encodes CASTPGNYNSPLHF.

This chain connects TRBV28 to TRBJ1-2; D is uncertain. The CDR3 covers 14 residues. Germline V gene lookup returns CDR1 MDHEN and CDR2 SYDVKM. V lost 4 bases to trimming and J lost 6 bases, with 15 bases between them. The CDR3 nucleotides read TGTGCCAGCAGTTCCACCCCCGACACCCATGGCTACACCTTC. This sequence encodes CASSSTPDTHGYTF.

This clone was recorded a few times. This rearrangement joins TRBV5-4 to TRBJ2-1; 8 bases are shared with TRBD2. This CDR3 comprises 16 residues. Trimming removed 4 bases from V and 0 bases from J; junction bases left unmatched: 6. CDR1 is SGHNT, CDR2 YYREEE, per germline (reference sequence). The CDR3 region is CASSAGGASSYNEQFF. CDR3 DNA sequence: TGTGCCAGCAGCGCGGGGGGCGCCAGCTCCTACAATGAGCAGTTCTTC.

The chain uses TRBV7-3 and TRBJ1-1; D is unresolved. Per germline, CDR1 SGHTA and CDR2 FQGTGA. The CDR3 runs 13 residues. Trimming removed 5 bases from V and 0 bases from J, with 7 bases in between. As DNA, the CDR3 is TGTGCCAGCAGCCCCGCTATGAACACTGAAGCTTTCTTT. This encodes CASSPAMNTEAFF.

This clone showed up just once. V and J are TRBV5-1 and TRBJ1-5, with TRBD1 as a possible D gene (5 bases). Trimming pared 0 bases from V and 5 bases from J, leaving 12 bases between. Germline CDR1 SGHRS, CDR2 YFSETQ. This CDR3 is built from 15 residues. This CDR3 is CASSLGWGSDQPQHF. DNA for the CDR3: TGCGCCAGCAGCTTGGGTTGGGGCTCGGATCAGCCCCAGCATTTT.

This clone showed up just a few times. The chain is built from TRBV27 and TRBJ1-2; 7 bases map to TRBD1. The CDR3 length is 13 residues. Germline V CDR1 and CDR2: MNHEY, SMNVEV (reference sequence). Losses at the gene ends were 9 bases for V and 1 base for J; bases not matched to a gene: 5. DNA of the CDR3: TGTGCCAGTCGGGACAGCATTAACTATGGCTACACCTTC. It is translated as CASRDSINYGYTF.

The V gene is TRBV29-1, the J gene TRBJ2-7, with TRBD2 matching over 12 bases. J gave up 4 bases and V 4 bases, and 14 bases lay outside the gene matches. CDR1 SQVTM and CDR2 ANQGSEA come from the germline V gene. The CDR3 length is 17 residues. In nucleotides, the CDR3 is TGCAGCGTTGGATTGGATCAGACTAGCGGGAGTTGGTACGAGCAGTACTTC. It yields the protein CSVGLDQTSGSWYEQYF.

The V and J genes are TRBV29-1 and TRBJ2-1; D not resolved. Germline assignment: CDR1 SQVTM and CDR2 ANQGSEA. This CDR3 spans 11 amino acids. V lost 5 bases and J lost 5, with 7 bases in between. CDR3 region: CSVRKDNEQFF. For the CDR3, the DNA is TGCAGCGTTCGCAAAGACAATGAGCAGTTCTTC.

The V call is TRBV2, the J call TRBJ2-5; a possible D gene is TRBD1 (6 bases). The CDR3 is 14 amino acids. In germline, CDR1 is SNHLY, CDR2 FYNNEI. V lost 4 bases and J 5 bases, leaving 14 bases between the germline ends. Here the CDR3 reads CASSVGTQGETQYF. CDR3 DNA: TGTGCCAGCAGTGTCGGCACCCAGGGGGAGACCCAGTACTTC.

In nucleotides, the CDR3 is TGTGCCAGCAGCTTAGCGATGGGGTCGAACACTGAAGCTTTCTTT. Residues: CASSLAMGSNTEAFF. The V gene is TRBV7-8, the J gene TRBJ1-1; D gene unclear. The CDR3 covers 15 residues. Trimming took 0 bases from V and 1 from J, leaving 9 bases between them. Germline V lookup: CDR1 SGHVS, CDR2 FQNEAQ.

This clone was counted between two and nine times. The chain uses TRBV2 and TRBJ1-2, with no clear D. Trimming removed 7 bases at V and 1 base at J, with 16 bases between. There are 15 residues in the CDR3. Germline V gene lookup returns CDR1 SNHLY and CDR2 FYNNEI. The DNA for the CDR3 is TGTGCCAGCACCCGGGAGGTCCCCTATAACTATGGCTACACCTTC. Residues: CASTREVPYNYGYTF.

This chain connects TRBV6-5 to TRBJ2-1; D is unclear. Germline lookup yields CDR1 MNHEY and CDR2 SVGAGI. Trimming left V 7 bases short and J 0 bases short, with 7 bases between. The CDR3 spans 13 residues. The CDR3 nucleotides read TGTGCCAGCACAGCCGACTCCTACAATGAGCAGTTCTTC. Its protein product is CASTADSYNEQFF.

The chain recombines TRBV12-3 or TRBV12-4 with TRBJ1-1; D unclear. Trimming took 0 bases from V and 6 from J, leaving 8 bases between them. CDR3 length: 13 amino acids. CDR3 coding DNA: TGTGCCAGCAGTTTAGCGCGTAGTGCTGAAGCTTTCTTT. Translating it yields CASSLARSAEAFF.

The DNA for the CDR3 is TGTGCCAGCAGCTTGACAGGGTCCGAGACCCAGTACTTC. It specifies CASSLTGSETQYF. The chain is built from TRBV5-6 and TRBJ2-5; TRBD1 is a possible D gene (6 bases). Germline assignment: CDR1 SGHDT and CDR2 YYEEEE. The germline V and J ends were trimmed by 1 base and 5 bases, with 9 bases remaining between them. The CDR3 is made up of 13 amino acids.

The V gene is TRBV12-3 or TRBV12-4, the J gene TRBJ1-1, with TRBD1 matching 7 bases. The CDR3 is 13 residues long. V dropped 10 bases and J dropped 7; count of bases not matched to a gene: 12. CDR3 sequence: CATSFNRDSEAFF. Here the CDR3 DNA reads TGTGCCACCTCGTTTAACCGGGACAGTGAAGCTTTCTTT.